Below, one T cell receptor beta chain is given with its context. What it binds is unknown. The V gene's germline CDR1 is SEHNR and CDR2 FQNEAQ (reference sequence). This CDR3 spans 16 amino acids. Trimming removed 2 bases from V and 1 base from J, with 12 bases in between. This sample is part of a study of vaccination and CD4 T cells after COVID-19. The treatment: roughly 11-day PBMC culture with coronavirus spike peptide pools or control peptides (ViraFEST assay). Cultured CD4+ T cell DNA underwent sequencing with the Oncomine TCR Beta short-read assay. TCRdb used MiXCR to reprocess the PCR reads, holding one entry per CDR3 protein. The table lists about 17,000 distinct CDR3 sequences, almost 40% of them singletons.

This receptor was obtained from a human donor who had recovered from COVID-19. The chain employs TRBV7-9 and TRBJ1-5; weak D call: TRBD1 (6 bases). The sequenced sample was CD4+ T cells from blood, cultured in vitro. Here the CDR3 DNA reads TGTGCCAGCAGCTTATACTTTGGACAGAGCAATCAGCCCCAGCATTTT. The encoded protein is CASSLYFGQSNQPQHF.